The clone carrying this TCR beta chain was found once. This entry is derived from a study of shared clonotypes between healthy human individuals. Source study methods: Filtering differed since immunoSEQ provided only junctions, with no quality scores. TCRdb's table, derived via immunoSEQ multiplex PCR, lists solely in-frame clones and lacks some. Clonal size and the V and J genes are those of that table, whereas D and trimming came from the DNA. The profile shows about 2 million clones, 85% to 95% of them singletons. The CDR3 length is 16 residues. Looked up from germline, CDR1 is MDHEN and CDR2 is SYDVKM. The V end lost 6 bases, the J end lost 1 base, and 16 bases lay between the germline ends. In the naive CD8 group, cells lacked CD45RO and were positively selected for CCR7, so terminally differentiated effector memory CD45RA+ cells were left out.

This TCR was sampled from a young man in good health. The V gene is TRBV28, the J gene TRBJ2-4; the D gene is possibly TRBD2 (6 bases). The specimen sequenced was naive CD8+ T cells sorted from blood. CDR3 DNA sequence: TGTGCCAGCAGCCTTAGCTCGGAGGGGGCCAAAAACATTCAGTACTTC. Translation: CASSLSSEGAKNIQYF.